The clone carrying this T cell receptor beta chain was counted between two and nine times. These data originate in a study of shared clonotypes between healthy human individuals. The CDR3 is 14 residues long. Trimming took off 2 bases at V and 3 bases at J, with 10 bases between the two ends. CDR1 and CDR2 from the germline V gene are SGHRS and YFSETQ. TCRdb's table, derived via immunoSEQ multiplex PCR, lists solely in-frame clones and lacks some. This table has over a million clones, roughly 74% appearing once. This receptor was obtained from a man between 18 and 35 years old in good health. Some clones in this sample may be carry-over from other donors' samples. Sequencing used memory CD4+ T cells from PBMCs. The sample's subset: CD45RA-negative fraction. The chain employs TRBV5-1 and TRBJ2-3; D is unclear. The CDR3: CASSFTRSTDTQYF. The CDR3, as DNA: TGCGCCAGCAGCTTCACTCGGAGTACAGATACGCAGTATTTT.